The clone carrying this T cell receptor (beta chain) was observed at least ten times. The antigen remains unidentified. The data were taken from a study of identical twins' blood T cells. TCRdb independently ran MiXCR on the 5' RACE reads; one entry per CDR3 protein. Seen here are a few hundred thousand distinct CDR3 sequences, about 28% observed once, and the top ten hold about 6%. Study conclusions and caveats: Abundant TCRbeta CDR3s overlapped more between twins than with unrelated donors.

The sequence derives from a woman between 18 and 55 years old in good health. What was sequenced was PBMCs.

In DNA, the CDR3 is TGCAGTGCTACTAGCGGGAGGGCCCAATTCACAGATACGCAGTATTTT. It yields the protein CSATSGRAQFTDTQYF. V is TRBV20-1 and J is TRBJ2-3, with TRBD2 matching over 12 bases. This CDR3 has 16 amino acids. CDR1 and CDR2 (germline): DFQATT, SNEGSKA (reference sequence). V gave up 4 bases and J gave up 2 bases; unmatched junction bases: 7.